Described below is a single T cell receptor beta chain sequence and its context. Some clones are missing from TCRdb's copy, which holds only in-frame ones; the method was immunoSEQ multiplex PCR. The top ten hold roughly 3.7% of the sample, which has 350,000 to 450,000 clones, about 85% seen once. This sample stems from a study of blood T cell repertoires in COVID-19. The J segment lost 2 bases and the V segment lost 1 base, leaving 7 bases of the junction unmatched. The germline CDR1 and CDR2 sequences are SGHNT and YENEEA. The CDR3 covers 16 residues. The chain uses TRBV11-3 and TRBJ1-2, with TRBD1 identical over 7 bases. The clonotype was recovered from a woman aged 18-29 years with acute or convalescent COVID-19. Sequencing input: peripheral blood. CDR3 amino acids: CASSLAGTGENYGYTF. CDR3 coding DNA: TGTGCCAGCAGCTTAGCGGGCACAGGGGAGAACTATGGCTACACCTTC.